This T cell receptor beta chain stems from a study of technical replicates of blood from a few donors. Sequencing was performed with immunoSEQ multiplex PCR; in TCRdb, only in-frame clones are kept and a portion is missing. Among approximately 94,000 clones, about 96% were seen once, and the ten largest hold approximately 0.37%. The receptor's source is a human donor in good health. The material sequenced was T cells isolated from PBMCs.

CDR3 in amino acids: CASSEVRGDYGYTF. The CDR3 DNA reads TGTGCCAGCAGCGAGGTCCGAGGTGACTATGGCTACACCTTC. This chain connects TRBV9 to TRBJ1-2; D not resolved. V dropped 3 bases and J dropped 3 bases, with 12 bases sitting between them. This CDR3 is 14 amino acids long. Germline V lookup: CDR1 SGDLS, CDR2 YYNGEE.